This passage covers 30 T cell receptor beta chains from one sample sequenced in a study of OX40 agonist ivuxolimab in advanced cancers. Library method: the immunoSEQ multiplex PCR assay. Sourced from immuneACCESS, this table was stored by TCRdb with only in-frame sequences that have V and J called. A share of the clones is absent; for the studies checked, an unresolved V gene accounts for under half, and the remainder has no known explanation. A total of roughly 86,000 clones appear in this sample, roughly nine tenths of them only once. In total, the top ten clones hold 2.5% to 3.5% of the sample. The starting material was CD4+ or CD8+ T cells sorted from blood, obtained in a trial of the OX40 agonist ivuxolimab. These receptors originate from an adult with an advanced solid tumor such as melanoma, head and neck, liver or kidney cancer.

CDR3 DNA: TGCGCCAGCCGGGTGGTTGGGGTCACAGATACGCAGTATTTT. Protein sequence: CASRVVGVTDTQYF. The chain carries TRBV5-1 and TRBJ2-3, with unresolved D. Trimming removed 7 bases from V and 2 bases from J, with 14 bases in between. Germline-derived CDR1 and CDR2 are SGHRS and YFSETQ. The CDR3 sequence is 14 residues long.

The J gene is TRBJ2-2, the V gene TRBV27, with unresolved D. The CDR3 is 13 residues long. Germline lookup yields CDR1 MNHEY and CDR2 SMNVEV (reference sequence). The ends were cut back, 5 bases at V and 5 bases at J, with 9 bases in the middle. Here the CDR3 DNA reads TGTGCCAGCAGTCCCGACCGGACCGGGGAGCTGTTTTTT. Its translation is CASSPDRTGELFF.

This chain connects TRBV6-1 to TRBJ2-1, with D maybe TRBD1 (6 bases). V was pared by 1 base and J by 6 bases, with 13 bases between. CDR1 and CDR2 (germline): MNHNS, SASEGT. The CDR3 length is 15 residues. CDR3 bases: TGTGCCAGCAGTGAAGACAGGGCCCCGGGCAATGAGCAGTTCTTC. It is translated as CASSEDRAPGNEQFF.

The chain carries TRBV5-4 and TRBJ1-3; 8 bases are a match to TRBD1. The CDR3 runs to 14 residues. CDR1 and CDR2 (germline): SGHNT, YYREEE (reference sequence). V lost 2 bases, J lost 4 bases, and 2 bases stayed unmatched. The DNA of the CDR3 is TGTGCCAGCAGCTTTCAGGGGGCCGGAAACACCATATATTTT. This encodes CASSFQGAGNTIYF. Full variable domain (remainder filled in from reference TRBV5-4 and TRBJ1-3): ETGVTQSPTHLIKTRGQQVTLRCSSQSGHNTVSWYQQALGQGPQFIFQYYREEENGRGNFPPRFSGLQFPNYSSELNVNALELDDSALYLCASSFQGAGNTIYFGEGSWLTVV.

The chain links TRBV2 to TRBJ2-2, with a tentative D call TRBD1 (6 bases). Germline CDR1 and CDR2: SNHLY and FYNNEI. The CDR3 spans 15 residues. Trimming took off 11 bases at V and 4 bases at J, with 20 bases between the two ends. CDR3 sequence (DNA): TGTGCCGGGACGACTCAGGGGCTTTTCACCGGGGAGCTGTTTTTT. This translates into CAGTTQGLFTGELFF.

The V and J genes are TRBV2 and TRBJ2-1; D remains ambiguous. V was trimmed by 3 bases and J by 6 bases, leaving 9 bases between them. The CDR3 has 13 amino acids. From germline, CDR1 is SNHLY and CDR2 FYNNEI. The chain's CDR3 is CASSDLTPNEQFF. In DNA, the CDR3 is TGTGCCAGCAGTGACCTGACCCCCAATGAGCAGTTCTTC.

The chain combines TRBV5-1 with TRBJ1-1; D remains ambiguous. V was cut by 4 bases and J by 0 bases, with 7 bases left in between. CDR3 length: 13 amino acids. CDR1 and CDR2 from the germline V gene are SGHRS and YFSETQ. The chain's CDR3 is CASSPVLNTEAFF. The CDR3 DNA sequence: TGCGCCAGCAGCCCCGTTCTGAACACTGAAGCTTTCTTT.

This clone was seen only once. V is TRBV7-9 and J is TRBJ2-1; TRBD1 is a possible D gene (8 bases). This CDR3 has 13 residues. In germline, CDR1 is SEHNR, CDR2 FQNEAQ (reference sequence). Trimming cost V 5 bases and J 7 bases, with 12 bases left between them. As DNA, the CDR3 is TGTGCCAGCAGCCCACAGGGGGGGAATGAGCAGTTCTTC. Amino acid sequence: CASSPQGGNEQFF.

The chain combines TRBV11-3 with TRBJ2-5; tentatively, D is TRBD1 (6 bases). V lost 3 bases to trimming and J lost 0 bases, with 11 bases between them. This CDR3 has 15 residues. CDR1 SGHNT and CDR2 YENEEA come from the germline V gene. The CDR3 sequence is CASSLRTDHQETQYF. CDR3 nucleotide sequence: TGTGCCAGCAGCTTGAGGACAGATCACCAAGAGACCCAGTACTTC.

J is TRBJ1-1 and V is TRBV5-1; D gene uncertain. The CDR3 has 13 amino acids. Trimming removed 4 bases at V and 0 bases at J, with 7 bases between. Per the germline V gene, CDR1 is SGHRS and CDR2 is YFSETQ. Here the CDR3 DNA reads TGCGCCAGCAGCCCCGTAATGAACACTGAAGCTTTCTTT. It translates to CASSPVMNTEAFF.

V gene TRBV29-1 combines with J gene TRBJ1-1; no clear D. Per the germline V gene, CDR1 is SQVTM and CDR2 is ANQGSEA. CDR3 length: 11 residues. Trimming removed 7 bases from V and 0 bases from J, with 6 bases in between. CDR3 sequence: CSAYMNTEAFF. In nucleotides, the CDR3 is TGCAGCGCCTACATGAACACTGAAGCTTTCTTT. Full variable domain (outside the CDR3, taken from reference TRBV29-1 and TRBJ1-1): SAVISQKPSRDICQRGTSLTIQCQVDSQVTMMFWYRQQPGQSLTLIATANQGSEATYESGFVIDKFPISRPNLTFSTLTVSNMSPEDSSIYLCSAYMNTEAFFGQGTRLTVV.

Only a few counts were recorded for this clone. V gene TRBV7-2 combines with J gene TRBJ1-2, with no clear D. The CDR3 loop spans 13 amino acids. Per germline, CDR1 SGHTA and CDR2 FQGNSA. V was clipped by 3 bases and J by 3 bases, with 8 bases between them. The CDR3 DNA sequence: TGTGCCAGCAGCTTGTCGACGGACTATGGCTACACCTTC. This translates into CASSLSTDYGYTF.

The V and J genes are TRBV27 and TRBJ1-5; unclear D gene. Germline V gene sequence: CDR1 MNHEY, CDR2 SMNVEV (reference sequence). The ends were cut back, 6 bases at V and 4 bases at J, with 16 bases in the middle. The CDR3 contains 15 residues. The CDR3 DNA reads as TGTGCCAGCAGGCCTCTAGGACTGCTTAATCAGCCCCAGCATTTT. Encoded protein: CASRPLGLLNQPQHF.

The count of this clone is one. Written as DNA, the CDR3 is TGTGCCAGTAGTATAGCAGGAGCAGATACGCAGTATTTT. Its translation: CASSIAGADTQYF. The rearrangement joins TRBV19 to TRBJ2-3; D gene uncertain. The CDR3 runs 13 residues. Germline V lookup: CDR1 LNHDA, CDR2 SQIVND (reference sequence). Trimming removed 1 base from V and 4 bases from J, with 6 bases in between.

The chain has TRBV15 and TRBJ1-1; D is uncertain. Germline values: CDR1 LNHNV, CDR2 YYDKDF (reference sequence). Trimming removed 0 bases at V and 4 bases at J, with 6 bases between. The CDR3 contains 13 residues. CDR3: CATSRDPGTEAFF. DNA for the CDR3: TGTGCCACCAGCAGAGACCCCGGCACTGAAGCTTTCTTT.

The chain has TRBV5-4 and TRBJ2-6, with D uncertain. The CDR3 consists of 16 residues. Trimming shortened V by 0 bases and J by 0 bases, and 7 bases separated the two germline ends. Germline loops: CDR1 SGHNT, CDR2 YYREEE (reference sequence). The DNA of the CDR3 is TGTGCCAGCAGCTTGGTTTCTGTCTCTGGGGCCAACGTCCTGACTTTC. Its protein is CASSLVSVSGANVLTF.

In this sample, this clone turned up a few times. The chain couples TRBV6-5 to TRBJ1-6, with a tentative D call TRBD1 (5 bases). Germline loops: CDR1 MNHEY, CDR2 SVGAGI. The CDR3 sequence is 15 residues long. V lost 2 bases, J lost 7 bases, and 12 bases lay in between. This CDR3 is CASSYDGTVNSPLHF. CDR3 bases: TGTGCCAGCAGTTACGACGGGACCGTCAATTCACCCCTCCACTTT.

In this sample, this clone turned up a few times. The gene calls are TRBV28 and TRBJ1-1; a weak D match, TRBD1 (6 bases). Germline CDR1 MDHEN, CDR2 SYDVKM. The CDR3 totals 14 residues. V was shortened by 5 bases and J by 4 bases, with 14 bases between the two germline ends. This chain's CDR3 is CASSLQGSGTEAFF. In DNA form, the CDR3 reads TGTGCCAGCAGTCTACAGGGAAGTGGCACTGAAGCTTTCTTT.

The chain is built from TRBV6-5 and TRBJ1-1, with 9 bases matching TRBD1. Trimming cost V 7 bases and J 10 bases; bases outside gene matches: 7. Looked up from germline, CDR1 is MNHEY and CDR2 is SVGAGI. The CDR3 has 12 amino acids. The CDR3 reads CASKGQGSRAFF. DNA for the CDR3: TGTGCCAGCAAGGGACAGGGTTCAAGAGCTTTCTTT.

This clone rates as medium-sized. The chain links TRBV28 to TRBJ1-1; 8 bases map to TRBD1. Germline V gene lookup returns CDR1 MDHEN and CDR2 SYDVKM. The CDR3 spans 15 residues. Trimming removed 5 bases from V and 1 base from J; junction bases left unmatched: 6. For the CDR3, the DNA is TGTGCCAGCAGTACCCCCGGGACAGGGAACACTGAAGCTTTCTTT. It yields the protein CASSTPGTGNTEAFF.

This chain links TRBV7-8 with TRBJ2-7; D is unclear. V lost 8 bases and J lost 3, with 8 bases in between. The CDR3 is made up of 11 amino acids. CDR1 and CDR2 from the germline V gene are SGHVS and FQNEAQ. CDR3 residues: CASRVDYEQYF. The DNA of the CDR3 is TGTGCCAGCCGGGTTGACTACGAGCAGTACTTC.

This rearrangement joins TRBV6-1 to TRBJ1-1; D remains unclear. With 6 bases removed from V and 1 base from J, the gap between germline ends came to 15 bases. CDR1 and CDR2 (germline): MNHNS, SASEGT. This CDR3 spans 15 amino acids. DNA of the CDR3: TGTGCCAGCAGACTGGACGGAACTTGGAACACTGAAGCTTTCTTT. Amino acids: CASRLDGTWNTEAFF.

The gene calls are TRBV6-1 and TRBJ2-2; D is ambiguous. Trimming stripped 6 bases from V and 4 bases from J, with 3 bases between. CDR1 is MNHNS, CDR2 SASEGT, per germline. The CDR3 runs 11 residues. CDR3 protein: CASRTTGELFF. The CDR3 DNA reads TGTGCCAGCAGGACCACCGGGGAGCTGTTTTTT.

The CDR3 region is CSGGLAGSSTDTQYF. In nucleotides, the CDR3 is TGCAGCGGTGGACTAGCGGGGTCTAGCACAGATACGCAGTATTTT. This chain connects TRBV29-1 to TRBJ2-3; 12 bases are shared with TRBD2. The trim removed 7 bases at V and 0 bases at J, leaving 5 bases unmatched. The germline CDR1 and CDR2 sequences are SQVTM and ANQGSEA. There are 15 residues in the CDR3.

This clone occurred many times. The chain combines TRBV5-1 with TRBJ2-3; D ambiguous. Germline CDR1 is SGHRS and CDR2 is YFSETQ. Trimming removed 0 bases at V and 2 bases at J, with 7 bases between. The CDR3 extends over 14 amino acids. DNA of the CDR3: TGCGCCAGCAGCTTGGAGGTCGCCACAGATACGCAGTATTTT. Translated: CASSLEVATDTQYF.

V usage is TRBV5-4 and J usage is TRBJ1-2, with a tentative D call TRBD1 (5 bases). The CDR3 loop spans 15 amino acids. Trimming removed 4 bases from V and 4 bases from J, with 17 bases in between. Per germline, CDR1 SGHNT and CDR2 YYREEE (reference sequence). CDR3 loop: CASSQNMGPIYGYTF. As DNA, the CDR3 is TGTGCCAGCAGCCAAAATATGGGACCGATCTATGGCTACACCTTC.

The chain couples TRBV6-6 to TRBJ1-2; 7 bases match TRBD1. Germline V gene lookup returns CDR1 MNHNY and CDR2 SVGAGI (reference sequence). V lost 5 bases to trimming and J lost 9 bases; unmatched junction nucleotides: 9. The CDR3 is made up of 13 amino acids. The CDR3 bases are TGTGCCAGCAGTCCGGGACAGCTTGGCCGCTACACCTTC. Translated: CASSPGQLGRYTF.

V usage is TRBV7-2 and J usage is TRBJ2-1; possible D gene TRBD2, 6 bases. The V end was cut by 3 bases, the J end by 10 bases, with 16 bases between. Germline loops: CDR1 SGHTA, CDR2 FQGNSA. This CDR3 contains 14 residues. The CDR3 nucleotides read TGTGCCAGCAGCTTGATCGGGGGAGGTGTGGAGCAGTTCTTC. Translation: CASSLIGGGVEQFF. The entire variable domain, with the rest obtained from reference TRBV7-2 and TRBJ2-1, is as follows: GAGVSQSPSNKVTEKGKDVELRCDPISGHTALYWYRQSLGQGLEFLIYFQGNSAPDKSGLPSDRFSAERTGGSVSTLTIQRTQQEDSAVYLCASSLIGGGVEQFFGPGTRLTVL.

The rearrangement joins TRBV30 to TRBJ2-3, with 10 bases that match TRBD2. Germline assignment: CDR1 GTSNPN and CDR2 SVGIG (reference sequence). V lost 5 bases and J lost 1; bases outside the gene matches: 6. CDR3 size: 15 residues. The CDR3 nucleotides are TGTGCCTGGCGTCCCCTAGCGGGGGGCACAGATACGCAGTATTTT. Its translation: CAWRPLAGGTDTQYF.

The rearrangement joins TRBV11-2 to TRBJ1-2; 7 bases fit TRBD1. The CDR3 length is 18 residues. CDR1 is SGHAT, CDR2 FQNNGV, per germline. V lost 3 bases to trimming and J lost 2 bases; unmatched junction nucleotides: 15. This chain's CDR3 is CASSFGDPRTGLNYGYTF. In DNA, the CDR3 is TGTGCCAGCAGCTTCGGGGATCCTCGGACAGGACTAAACTATGGCTACACCTTC.